This entry describes one TCR beta chain. CDR3 length: 14 residues. Per the germline V gene, CDR1 is SEHNR and CDR2 is FQNEAQ (reference sequence). V lost 0 bases and J lost 0, with 5 bases in between. This specimen comes from a study of T cell changes during pregnancy in multiple sclerosis. Generated by immunoSEQ multiplex PCR, the TCRdb table keeps only in-frame clones and is missing some. The data hold 70,000 to 75,000 clones, with approximately 92% observed a single time. The chain has TRBV7-9 and TRBJ1-1, with D hard to call. The specimen was peripheral blood, collected in the second trimester of pregnancy. The sequence derives from a female donor with multiple sclerosis, enrolled in a pregnancy study. The CDR3 reads CASSLALLNTEAFF. CDR3 nucleotides: TGTGCCAGCAGCTTAGCACTCTTGAACACTGAAGCTTTCTTT.